Listed below are T cell receptor beta chains from one sample, sequenced in a study of shared clonotypes between healthy human individuals. TCRdb keeps only in-frame clones here, not all; method: immunoSEQ multiplex PCR. Here the sample spans fewer than 1.8 million clones, 97% to 99% being singletons. Material: naive CD4+ T cells sorted from blood. The receptors here all came from a man between 25 and 39 years old in good health. Both conserved end residues are part of each CDR3. D genes are given only for firm matches. Size is stated for part of the rows, as once, few or many counts, or as a class when the clone is expanded.

size: .
V: TRBV5-1
J: TRBJ2-7
D: .
CDR3: CASSLMAAESSYEQYF
DNA: TGCGCCAGCAGCTTGATGGCAGCAGAGAGCTCCTACGAGCAGTACTTC

size: .
V: TRBV5-1
J: TRBJ1-1
D: TRBD1
CDR3: CASSLPGGHTEAFF
DNA: TGCGCCAGCAGCTTGCCAGGGGGGCACACTGAAGCTTTCTTT

size: .
V: TRBV7-9
J: TRBJ2-7
D: TRBD2
CDR3: CATGEGLYEQYF
DNA: TGTGCCACCGGGGAGGGTCTGTACGAGCAGTACTTC

size: .
V: TRBV10-2
J: TRBJ2-7
D: .
CDR3: CASSDPETAQYF
DNA: TGCGCCAGCAGTGATCCCGAGACAGCGCAGTACTTC

size: .
V: TRBV28
J: TRBJ2-1
D: .
CDR3: CASSTLGRDYEQFF
DNA: TGTGCCAGCAGTACCTTGGGGCGGGACTATGAGCAGTTCTTC

size: .
V: TRBV7-2
J: TRBJ2-5
D: .
CDR3: CASSLDRIGTQYF
DNA: TGTGCCAGCAGCTTAGACAGGATTGGGACCCAGTACTTC

size: .
V: TRBV4-1
J: TRBJ2-7
D: TRBD2
CDR3: CASSQDRTSGRALSYEQYF
DNA: TGCGCCAGCAGCCAAGACCGGACTAGCGGGAGGGCCCTGTCCTACGAGCAGTACTTC

size: .
V: TRBV4-2
J: TRBJ1-2
D: .
CDR3: CASSQGETGANYGYTF
DNA: TGTGCCAGCAGCCAAGGGGAAACGGGAGCTAACTATGGCTACACCTTC

size: .
V: TRBV4-2
J: TRBJ2-1
D: TRBD2
CDR3: CASTQAGGFNEQFF
DNA: TGTGCCAGCACACAAGCGGGAGGCTTTAATGAGCAGTTCTTC

size: .
V: TRBV11-2
J: TRBJ2-5
D: .
CDR3: CASSLRLGPGTQETQYF
DNA: TGTGCCAGCAGCCTTCGCCTAGGTCCAGGGACACAAGAGACCCAGTACTTC

size: .
V: TRBV7-8
J: TRBJ1-5
D: .
CDR3: CASSPWRGGGNQPQHF
DNA: TGTGCCAGCAGCCCTTGGCGGGGGGGCGGCAATCAGCCCCAGCATTTT

size: .
V: TRBV7-8
J: TRBJ1-3
D: .
CDR3: CASSSQGGNTIYF
DNA: TGTGCCAGCAGCTCCCAGGGAGGAAACACCATATATTTT

size: .
V: TRBV7-7
J: TRBJ2-5
D: .
CDR3: CASSPFGGAMETQYF
DNA: TGTGCTAGCAGCCCCTTTGGAGGGGCGATGGAGACCCAGTACTTC

size: .
V: TRBV10-1
J: TRBJ2-7
D: .
CDR3: CASSDGLGLYEQYF
DNA: TGCGCCAGCAGTGATGGGCTAGGGCTCTACGAGCAGTACTTC

size: .
V: TRBV7-9
J: TRBJ2-3
D: .
CDR3: CASSYSVTDTQYF
DNA: TGTGCCAGCAGCTATTCAGTCACAGATACGCAGTATTTT

size: .
V: TRBV7-8
J: TRBJ2-6
D: TRBD2
CDR3: CASSEGLAGAGANVLTF
DNA: TGTGCCAGCAGCGAGGGACTAGCGGGAGCTGGGGCCAACGTCCTGACTTTC

size: .
V: TRBV15
J: TRBJ1-1
D: .
CDR3: CATRGPNTEAFF
DNA: TGTGCCACCAGAGGACCGAACACTGAAGCTTTCTTT

size: .
V: TRBV14
J: TRBJ2-7
D: TRBD2
CDR3: CASSAGLAAYEQYF
DNA: TGTGCCAGCAGCGCGGGACTAGCGGCCTACGAGCAGTACTTC

size: .
V: TRBV19
J: TRBJ2-7
D: .
CDR3: CASSLFLGRISEQYF
DNA: TGTGCCAGTAGTCTTTTTTTAGGAAGGATTAGCGAGCAGTACTTC

size: .
V: TRBV7-9
J: TRBJ2-3
D: .
CDR3: CASSLSTDTQYF
DNA: TGTGCCAGCAGCCTGAGCACAGATACGCAGTATTTT

size: .
V: TRBV5-1
J: TRBJ2-6
D: .
CDR3: CASSLKGPENVLTF
DNA: TGCGCCAGCAGCTTGAAGGGCCCGGAGAACGTCCTGACTTTC

size: .
V: TRBV25-1
J: TRBJ2-1
D: TRBD2
CDR3: CASSLAGGNEQFF
DNA: TGTGCCAGCAGCCTAGCGGGAGGTAATGAGCAGTTCTTC

size: .
V: TRBV5-6
J: TRBJ2-5
D: TRBD1
CDR3: CASSRDSLLETQYF
DNA: TGTGCCAGCAGCCGGGACAGCCTTTTGGAGACCCAGTACTTC

size: once
V: TRBV28
J: TRBJ1-4
D: .
CDR3: CASSFRRFNEKLFF
DNA: TGTGCCAGCAGTTTTAGGCGGTTTAATGAAAAACTGTTTTTT

size: .
V: TRBV11-2
J: TRBJ2-7
D: .
CDR3: CASSPLPGRVSYEQYF
DNA: TGTGCCAGCAGCCCGCTTCCGGGACGGGTCTCCTACGAGCAGTACTTC

size: .
V: TRBV29-1
J: TRBJ2-7
D: .
CDR3: CSAPGGRGEQYF
DNA: TGCAGCGCCCCCGGGGGCCGGGGCGAGCAGTACTTC

size: .
V: TRBV14
J: TRBJ1-1
D: .
CDR3: CASSQQPNTEAFF
DNA: TGTGCCAGCAGCCAACAGCCCAACACTGAAGCTTTCTTT

size: .
V: TRBV27
J: TRBJ1-2
D: .
CDR3: CASSLTGQGGYTF
DNA: TGTGCCAGCAGTTTAACAGGGCAAGGTGGCTACACCTTC

size: .
V: TRBV11-2
J: TRBJ2-1
D: .
CDR3: CASSLPILNYNEQFF
DNA: TGTGCCAGCAGCCTCCCGATCTTAAACTACAATGAGCAGTTCTTC

size: .
V: TRBV4-2
J: TRBJ2-3
D: .
CDR3: CASSQDPSGTSTDTQYF
DNA: TGTGCCAGCAGCCAAGATCCCAGCGGAACTAGCACAGATACGCAGTATTTT

size: .
V: TRBV14
J: TRBJ1-1
D: .
CDR3: CASSQVAISGRAFF
DNA: TGTGCCAGCAGCCAAGTGGCAATCAGTGGTAGGGCTTTCTTT

size: .
V: TRBV2
J: TRBJ2-7
D: .
CDR3: CASRGDWTAYEQYF
DNA: TGTGCCAGCAGGGGGGACTGGACAGCCTACGAGCAGTACTTC

size: .
V: TRBV14
J: TRBJ2-1
D: TRBD2
CDR3: CASSPFGLAGGSYNEQFF
DNA: TGTGCCAGCAGCCCCTTTGGACTAGCGGGAGGTTCCTACAATGAGCAGTTCTTC

size: .
V: TRBV15
J: TRBJ2-1
D: .
CDR3: CATSRDLGGFYNEQFF
DNA: TGTGCCACCAGCAGAGATCTAGGCGGGTTCTACAATGAGCAGTTCTTC

size: once
V: TRBV5-1
J: TRBJ2-3
D: TRBD2
CDR3: CASSKRLAENTDTQYF
DNA: TGCGCCAGCAGCAAGAGACTAGCGGAGAACACAGATACGCAGTATTTT

size: .
V: TRBV18
J: TRBJ2-1
D: .
CDR3: CASSPIRQIWDNEQFF
DNA: TGTGCCAGCTCACCAATCCGACAGATCTGGGACAATGAGCAGTTCTTC

size: .
V: TRBV7-2
J: TRBJ2-5
D: .
CDR3: CASSLVRAVQETQYF
DNA: TGTGCCAGCAGCTTAGTTAGGGCAGTTCAAGAGACCCAGTACTTC

size: .
V: TRBV5-4
J: TRBJ1-3
D: .
CDR3: CASSSAVSGNTIYF
DNA: TGTGCCAGCAGCTCAGCTGTCTCTGGAAACACCATATATTTT

size: .
V: TRBV5-4
J: TRBJ1-1
D: .
CDR3: CASSPGRSMNTEAFF
DNA: TGTGCCAGCAGCCCCGGACGGAGCATGAACACTGAAGCTTTCTTT

size: .
V: TRBV7-3
J: TRBJ2-2
D: .
CDR3: CASSLLSNPGELFF
DNA: TGTGCCAGCAGCTTACTCAGTAACCCCGGGGAGCTGTTTTTT

size: .
V: TRBV18
J: TRBJ2-7
D: TRBD2
CDR3: CASSPPGLAGAYEQYF
DNA: TGTGCCAGCTCACCACCGGGACTAGCGGGAGCTTACGAGCAGTACTTC

size: .
V: TRBV6-1
J: TRBJ2-7
D: .
CDR3: CAGGQGNTYEQYF
DNA: TGTGCCGGGGGGCAGGGGAACACCTACGAGCAGTACTTC

size: .
V: TRBV5-1
J: TRBJ2-6
D: .
CDR3: CASSPASGANVLTF
DNA: TGCGCCAGCAGCCCCGCCTCTGGGGCCAACGTCCTGACTTTC

size: .
V: TRBV6-5
J: TRBJ2-7
D: .
CDR3: CASSYEGYEQYF
DNA: TGTGCCAGCAGTTATGAGGGCTACGAGCAGTACTTC

size: .
V: TRBV5-3
J: TRBJ2-5
D: .
CDR3: CARSLYGARGETQYF
DNA: TGTGCCAGAAGCTTGTATGGTGCGAGGGGGGAGACCCAGTACTTC

size: .
V: TRBV19
J: TRBJ2-2
D: .
CDR3: CASSTLTGLTPGELFF
DNA: TGTGCCAGTAGTACCCTTACAGGGCTTACTCCCGGGGAGCTGTTTTTT

size: .
V: TRBV5-4
J: TRBJ2-7
D: .
CDR3: CASSLGGTYEQYF
DNA: TGTGCCAGCAGCTTAGGCGGAACCTACGAGCAGTACTTC

size: .
V: TRBV4-1
J: TRBJ2-1
D: TRBD2
CDR3: CASSPISGGGNEQFF
DNA: TGCGCCAGCAGCCCGATCTCGGGAGGGGGTAATGAGCAGTTCTTC

size: .
V: TRBV27
J: TRBJ1-5
D: .
CDR3: CASSLSRVSNQPQHF
DNA: TGTGCCAGCAGTTTAAGTCGGGTTAGCAATCAGCCCCAGCATTTT

size: .
V: TRBV9
J: TRBJ2-3
D: TRBD2
CDR3: CASSLSGRTDTQYF
DNA: TGTGCCAGCAGCCTTAGCGGGAGGACAGATACGCAGTATTTT

size: .
V: TRBV7-2
J: TRBJ1-5
D: .
CDR3: CASSPPGALGQPQHF
DNA: TGTGCCAGCAGTCCCCCCGGGGCGTTGGGTCAGCCCCAGCATTTT